This T cell receptor (beta chain) is drawn from a study of blood T cells in healthy people across ages. As for the study in general: About one barcoded beta molecule was captured per two T cells (by template switching).

Study results and caveats: Total diversity from one million sequenced T cells was likely underestimated.

This clonotype has more than one count but fewer than ten. Its target is not known. It was with a sample-barcoded 5' primer and a J-beta primer mix that a second PCR of about 7 to 12 cycles was run. A single record per CDR3 protein comes from TCRdb applying MiXCR to the 5' RACE reads. Of some 1.8 million distinct CDR3 sequences in the sample, 35% to 50% were seen once. The draw of peripheral blood yielded ten milliliters from each donor. Total RNA was extracted at no less than 6 micrograms per sample. The germline CDR1 and CDR2 sequences are MNHNS and SASEGT. Between the trimmed V and J ends, which lost 0 bases and 3 bases, there was a span of 5 bases. CDR3 length: 13 residues.

The receptor was derived from a human donor in good health. The chain is built from TRBV6-1 and TRBJ1-1; D is uncertain. The sequencing input was blood. CDR3 bases: TGTGCCAGCAGTGAAGCTCAGCACACTGAAGCTTTCTTT. Protein product: CASSEAQHTEAFF.